The 5 T cell receptor beta chains reported below all come from one sample, sequenced in a study of identical twins. One entry per CDR3 protein, called by TCRdb with MiXCR from the 5' RACE reads. The sample shows about 240,000 distinct CDR3 sequences, roughly 12% of them seen only once. These same data were also listed under a study on yellow fever vaccine responses in identical twins.

Source material: memory (CD45RO+) T cells sorted from blood. These receptors were obtained from a woman aged 18-29 years in good health.

This clonotype was observed at least ten times. The chain recombines TRBV28 with TRBJ1-2; D gene unclear. CDR3 length: 18 amino acids. Germline V CDR1 and CDR2: MDHEN, SYDVKM. Deletions cut 7 bases from V and 3 bases from J, with 27 bases between. The CDR3 spells CASTSAGISPGIYYGYTF. CDR3 sequence (DNA): TGTGCCAGCACCTCCGCTGGGATTTCGCCGGGTATTTACTATGGCTACACCTTC.

This clonotype was seen a few times. The rearrangement links TRBV27 to TRBJ2-7; weak D call: TRBD1 (7 bases). The length of the CDR3 is 15 residues. The germline V and J ends were trimmed by 5 bases and 3 bases, with 17 bases remaining between them. Germline CDR1 reads MNHEY; CDR2 reads SMNVEV (reference sequence). Here the CDR3 reads CASSRTGVDYYEQYF. CDR3 nucleotides: TGTGCCAGCAGTAGAACAGGGGTGGACTACTACGAGCAGTACTTC.

This clonotype was seen a handful of times. The chain combines TRBV2 with TRBJ1-2; 7 nucleotides match TRBD1. Losses at the gene ends were 6 bases for V and 3 bases for J; bases not matched to a gene: 7. There are 14 residues in the CDR3. In germline, CDR1 is SNHLY, CDR2 FYNNEI. The CDR3 region has the DNA TGTGCCAGCAGGAGACAGGGTCTTGACTATGGCTACACCTTC. It encodes CASRRQGLDYGYTF.

There are a few counts of this clonotype. The chain recombines TRBV5-1 with TRBJ2-1; 11 nucleotides agree with TRBD2. The CDR3 covers 17 residues. V shed 2 bases and J 5 bases; nucleotides not matched to a gene: 9. Germline V gene data show CDR1 as SGHRS and CDR2 as YFSETQ. CDR3 DNA: TGCGCCAGCAGCTTAAACCCCCTAGCGGGGGGTCACAATGAGCAGTTCTTC. This translates into CASSLNPLAGGHNEQFF. The full variable domain, rest sourced from reference TRBV5-1 and TRBJ2-1, is KAGVTQTPRYLIKTRGQQVTLSCSPISGHRSVSWYQQTPGQGLQFLFEYFSETQRNKGNFPGRFSGRQFSNSRSEMNVSTLELGDSALYLCASSLNPLAGGHNEQFFGPGTRLTVL.

The chain has TRBV6-1 and TRBJ2-4; TRBD1 or TRBD2 may be the D gene (6 bases each). This CDR3 comprises 12 residues. Looked up from germline, CDR1 is MNHNS and CDR2 is SASEGT. Trimming took off 2 bases at V and 8 bases at J, with 7 bases between the two ends. This CDR3 reads CASSERGDIQYF. DNA for the CDR3: TGTGCCAGCAGTGAAAGGGGGGACATTCAGTACTTC.